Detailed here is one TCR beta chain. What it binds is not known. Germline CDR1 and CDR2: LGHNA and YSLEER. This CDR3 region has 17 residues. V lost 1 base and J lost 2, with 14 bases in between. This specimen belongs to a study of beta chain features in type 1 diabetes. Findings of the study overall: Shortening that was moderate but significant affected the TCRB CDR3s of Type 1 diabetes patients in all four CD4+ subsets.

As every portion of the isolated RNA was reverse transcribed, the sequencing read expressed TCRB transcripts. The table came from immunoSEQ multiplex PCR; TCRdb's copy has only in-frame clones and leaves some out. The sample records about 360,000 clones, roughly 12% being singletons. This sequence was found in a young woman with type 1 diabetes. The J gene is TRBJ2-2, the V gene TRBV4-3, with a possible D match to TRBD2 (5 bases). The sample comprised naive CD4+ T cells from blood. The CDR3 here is CASSQGSDSGNTGELFF. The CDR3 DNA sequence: TGCGCCAGCAGCCAAGGTTCGGACTCGGGAAACACCGGGGAGCTGTTTTTT.